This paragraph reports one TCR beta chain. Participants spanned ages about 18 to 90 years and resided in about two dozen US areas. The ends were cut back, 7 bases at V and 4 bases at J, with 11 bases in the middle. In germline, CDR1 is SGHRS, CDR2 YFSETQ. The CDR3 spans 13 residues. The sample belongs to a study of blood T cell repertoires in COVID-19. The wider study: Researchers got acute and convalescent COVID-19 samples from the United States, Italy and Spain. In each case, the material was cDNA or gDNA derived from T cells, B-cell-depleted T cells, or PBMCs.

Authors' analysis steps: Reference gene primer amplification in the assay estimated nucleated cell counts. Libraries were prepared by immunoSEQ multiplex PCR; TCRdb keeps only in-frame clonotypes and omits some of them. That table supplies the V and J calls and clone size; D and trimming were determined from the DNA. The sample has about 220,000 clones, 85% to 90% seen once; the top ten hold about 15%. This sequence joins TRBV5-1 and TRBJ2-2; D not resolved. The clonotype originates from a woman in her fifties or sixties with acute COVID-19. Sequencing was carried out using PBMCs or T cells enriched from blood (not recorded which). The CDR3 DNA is TGCGCCAGCGGTGGAGCCGGCACCGGGGAGCTGTTTTTT. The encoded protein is CASGGAGTGELFF. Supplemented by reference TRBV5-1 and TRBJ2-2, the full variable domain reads KAGVTQTPRYLIKTRGQQVTLSCSPISGHRSVSWYQQTPGQGLQFLFEYFSETQRNKGNFPGRFSGRQFSNSRSEMNVSTLELGDSALYLCASGGAGTGELFFGEGSRLTVL.